This T cell receptor (beta chain) was identified during a study of blood T cell repertoires in COVID-19. Overall study: The study counted Cohort 3 donors as recovered given two negative PCRs, clearance, or symptom resolution. Some COVID-19 samples were acute and others convalescent; all came from the United States, Italy and Spain.

In the authors' methods: Reference gene primer amplification gave estimated nucleated cell counts. Using immunoSEQ multiplex PCR, the repertoire was profiled, and TCRdb retains in-frame clones only, with some absent. The D gene and trimming were derived from the DNA, and the V and J assignments and clone size from that table. The sample lists roughly 200,000 clones, 86% seen once, with around 24% in the top ten. This clone was seen once. Cohort assignment relied on participant-reported clinical history. The CDR3 runs 13 residues. Germline CDR1 MGHRA, CDR2 YSYEKL. V lost 0 bases and J 4 bases, leaving 7 bases between the germline ends.

The J gene is TRBJ2-7, the V gene TRBV4-1, with D possibly being TRBD1 (5 bases). The sequenced sample consisted of PBMCs or T cells enriched from blood (not recorded which). This receptor was identified in a woman aged 40 to 50 in a cohort exposed to, infected with or recovered from COVID-19 (not recorded which). CDR3 sequence: CASSQDQGYEQYF. The CDR3 DNA follows: TGCGCCAGCAGCCAAGATCAGGGATACGAGCAGTACTTC.